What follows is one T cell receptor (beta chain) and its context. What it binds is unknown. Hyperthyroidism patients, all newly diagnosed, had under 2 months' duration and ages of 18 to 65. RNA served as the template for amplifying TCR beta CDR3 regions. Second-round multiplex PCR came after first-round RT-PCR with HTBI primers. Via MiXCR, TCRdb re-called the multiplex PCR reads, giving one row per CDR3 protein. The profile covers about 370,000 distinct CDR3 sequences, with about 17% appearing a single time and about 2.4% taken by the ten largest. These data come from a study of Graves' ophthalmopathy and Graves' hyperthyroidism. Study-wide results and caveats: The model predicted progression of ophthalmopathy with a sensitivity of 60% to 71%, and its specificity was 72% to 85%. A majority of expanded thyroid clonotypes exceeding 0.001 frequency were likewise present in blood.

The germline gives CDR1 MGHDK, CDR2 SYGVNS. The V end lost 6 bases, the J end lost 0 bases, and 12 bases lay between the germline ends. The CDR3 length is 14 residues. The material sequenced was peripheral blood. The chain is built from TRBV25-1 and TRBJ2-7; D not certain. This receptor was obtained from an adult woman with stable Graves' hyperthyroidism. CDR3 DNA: TGTGCCAGCAGCCCGGACCAAGGCTCCTACGAGCAGTACTTC. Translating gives CASSPDQGSYEQYF.